This passage covers 30 T cell receptor beta chains from one sample sequenced in a study of blood T cell repertoires in COVID-19. TCRdb keeps only in-frame clones here, not all; method: immunoSEQ multiplex PCR. Of 110,000 or so clones listed, roughly four fifths are singletons. Input material: peripheral blood. The receptors originated from a man in his forties or fifties with acute or convalescent COVID-19.

V usage is TRBV5-6 and J usage is TRBJ2-5; the D gene is possibly TRBD2 (6 bases). Germline V gene data show CDR1 as SGHDT and CDR2 as YYEEEE. V lost 4 bases, J lost 5 bases, and 18 bases lay in between. This CDR3 has 15 amino acids. This CDR3 reads CASSGGTGEIETQYF. Here the CDR3 DNA reads TGTGCCAGCAGCGGCGGGACGGGGGAGATTGAGACCCAGTACTTC. The entire variable domain, with the rest obtained from reference TRBV5-6 and TRBJ2-5, is as follows: DAGVTQSPTHLIKTRGQQVTLRCSPKSGHDTVSWYQQALGQGPQFIFQYYEEEERQRGNFPDRFSGHQFPNYSSELNVNALLLGDSALYLCASSGGTGEIETQYFGPGTRLLVL.

The J gene is TRBJ1-2, the V gene TRBV7-8, with TRBD1 matching 11 bases. Germline V gene lookup returns CDR1 SGHVS and CDR2 FQNEAQ. The junction had 6 bases not matched to a gene; V was cut back by 5 bases and J by 4 bases. CDR3 length: 15 amino acids. In DNA, the CDR3 is TGTGCCAGCAGCCTGGGACAGGGGGATCGCTATGGCTACACCTTC. Translation gives CASSLGQGDRYGYTF.

This clone has only one observation. The chain carries TRBV19 and TRBJ2-2; D not certain. CDR1 is LNHDA and CDR2 is SQIVND in the germline V gene (reference sequence). This CDR3 spans 14 amino acids. Trimming pared 3 bases from V and 5 bases from J, leaving 10 bases between. DNA for the CDR3: TGTGCCAGTAGTATTGCCCTACAGACCGGGGAGCTGTTTTTT. Translation gives CASSIALQTGELFF. The full variable domain, completed using reference TRBV19 and TRBJ2-2, is DGGITQSPKYLFRKEGQNVTLSCEQNLNHDAMYWYRQDPGQGLRLIYYSQIVNDFQKGDIAEGYSVSREKKESFPLTVTSAQKNPTAFYLCASSIALQTGELFFGEGSRLTVL.

This sequence joins TRBV19 and TRBJ2-7, with a weak D call TRBD1 (6 bases). The CDR3 covers 12 residues. The V gene's germline CDR1 is LNHDA and CDR2 SQIVND (reference sequence). V lost 6 bases to trimming and J lost 3 bases, with 9 bases between them. CDR3 sequence (DNA): TGTGCCAGTAGCGACAGGAACTACGAGCAGTACTTC. Translating it yields CASSDRNYEQYF.

The chain uses TRBV19 and TRBJ1-2; 8 bases align to TRBD1. V shed 10 bases and J 0 bases; nucleotides not matched to a gene: 7. The CDR3 covers 14 residues. CDR1 and CDR2 from the germline V gene are LNHDA and SQIVND (reference sequence). The CDR3 protein is CATSDRAANYGYTF. In nucleotides, the CDR3 is TGTGCCACCTCGGACAGGGCGGCTAACTATGGCTACACCTTC. The whole variable domain, remainder taken from reference TRBV19 and TRBJ1-2, is DGGITQSPKYLFRKEGQNVTLSCEQNLNHDAMYWYRQDPGQGLRLIYYSQIVNDFQKGDIAEGYSVSREKKESFPLTVTSAQKNPTAFYLCATSDRAANYGYTFGSGTRLTVV.

The sample holds one count of this clone. The J gene is TRBJ2-3, the V gene TRBV19, with 7 bases aligning to TRBD1. V gave up 7 bases and J gave up 2 bases; unmatched junction bases: 9. The CDR3 is made up of 15 amino acids. CDR1 and CDR2 from the germline V gene are LNHDA and SQIVND (reference sequence). CDR3 nucleotides: TGTGCCAGTAAGTCGTCCGGGACAGCCACAGATACGCAGTATTTT. Encoded protein: CASKSSGTATDTQYF.

The rearrangement joins TRBV7-9 to TRBJ2-7, with 9 bases aligning to TRBD2. Trimming at V came to 1 base and at J to 3 bases, leaving 4 bases not matched to a gene. Germline CDR1 reads SEHNR; CDR2 reads FQNEAQ (reference sequence). The CDR3 length is 15 residues. CDR3 DNA sequence: TGTGCCAGCAGCTTAGACCTAGCGGGACTCTACGAGCAGTACTTC. It codes for CASSLDLAGLYEQYF.

The V call is TRBV9, the J call TRBJ2-5; maybe TRBD1 (6 bases). Germline V gives CDR1 SGDLS, CDR2 YYNGEE. Trimming removed 4 bases from V and 7 bases from J, with 20 bases in between. This CDR3 comprises 15 residues. CDR3 nucleotides: TGTGCCAGCAGCCAGGGGCGTGGTGGATCGCCGACCCAGTACTTC. Protein sequence: CASSQGRGGSPTQYF. Together with reference TRBV9 and TRBJ2-5, the CDR3 gives the full variable domain: DSGVTQTPKHLITATGQRVTLRCSPRSGDLSVYWYQQSLDQGLQFLIQYYNGEERAKGNILERFSAQQFPDLHSELNLSSLELGDSALYFCASSQGRGGSPTQYFGPGTRLLVL.

DNA for the CDR3: TGTGCCAGCAGCTCCAGACAGGGGCCCTCCTACGAGCAGTACTTC. Its translation is CASSSRQGPSYEQYF. The chain recombines TRBV11-3 with TRBJ2-7; 8 bases are shared with TRBD1. The CDR3 spans 15 residues. Germline V gene sequence: CDR1 SGHNT, CDR2 YENEEA. The junction had 5 bases not matched to a gene; V was cut back by 4 bases and J by 0 bases.

Here the CDR3 DNA reads TGTGCCAGCAGTCGCGGGCAGGGGGCAGGGGAGCAGTACTTC. Translating gives CASSRGQGAGEQYF. This chain uses TRBV6-6 with TRBJ2-7; 8 bases line up with TRBD1. With V trimmed by 5 bases and J by 7 bases, 10 bases remained unmatched. The germline CDR1 and CDR2 sequences are MNHNY and SVGAGI (reference sequence). The CDR3 sequence is 14 residues long.

The J gene is TRBJ2-5, the V gene TRBV7-3; 10 bases are a match to TRBD2. Trimming removed 9 bases from V and 5 bases from J; junction bases left unmatched: 6. Germline V CDR1 and CDR2: SGHTA, FQGTGA. The CDR3 covers 13 residues. The CDR3 DNA sequence: TGTGCCAGTGGACTAGCGGTTGACGAGACCCAGTACTTC. As protein: CASGLAVDETQYF.

The chain combines TRBV13 with TRBJ2-5; D perhaps matches TRBD2 (6 bases). Germline CDR1 and CDR2: PRHDT and FYEKMQ (reference sequence). The CDR3 covers 13 residues. V was clipped by 6 bases and J by 5 bases, with 13 bases between them. CDR3: CASRIRAGETQYF. The CDR3 nucleotides are TGTGCCAGCAGAATAAGGGCGGGGGAGACCCAGTACTTC.

This clone was found once. Written as DNA, the CDR3 is TGTGCCAGCAGCCAAGCAGGCGCACCCTACAATGAGCAGTTCTTC. This sequence encodes CASSQAGAPYNEQFF. This rearrangement joins TRBV5-4 to TRBJ2-1, with D unresolved. With 4 bases removed from V and 2 bases from J, the gap between germline ends came to 13 bases. This CDR3 has 15 amino acids. Germline assignment: CDR1 SGHNT and CDR2 YYREEE (reference sequence).

This chain connects TRBV13 to TRBJ2-5; weak D call: TRBD1 (5 bases). This CDR3 spans 13 amino acids. In germline, CDR1 is PRHDT, CDR2 FYEKMQ (reference sequence). Trimming pared 6 bases from V and 5 bases from J, leaving 13 bases between. Here the CDR3 reads CASRPGSRETQYF. The CDR3 DNA reads TGTGCCAGCAGGCCAGGGTCCCGGGAGACCCAGTACTTC.

The chain recombines TRBV9 with TRBJ2-1; TRBD2 matches at 7 bases. Trimming cost V 4 bases and J 1 base; bases outside gene matches: 8. The CDR3 runs to 16 residues. Germline assignment: CDR1 SGDLS and CDR2 YYNGEE. CDR3 DNA: TGTGCCAGCAGCTCTCCACTAGCGAATTCCTACAATGAGCAGTTCTTC. Its protein is CASSSPLANSYNEQFF.

The rearrangement links TRBV7-9 to TRBJ1-4; 7 nucleotides align to TRBD1. This CDR3 spans 19 amino acids. With V trimmed by 3 bases and J by 0 bases, 13 bases remained unmatched. Germline V gene sequence: CDR1 SEHNR, CDR2 FQNEAQ (reference sequence). The CDR3 loop reads CASSFSPGQIIPTNEKLFF. The DNA of the CDR3 is TGTGCCAGCAGCTTCTCCCCGGGACAGATAATTCCAACTAATGAAAAACTGTTTTTT.

This clone was seen more than once but under ten times. The chain links TRBV6-5 to TRBJ2-2, with 9 nucleotides matching TRBD1. Germline CDR1 and CDR2: MNHEY and SVGAGI. The trim removed 4 bases at V and 7 bases at J, leaving 7 bases unmatched. The CDR3 covers 15 residues. The chain's CDR3 is CASSFDRGVVGELFF. The CDR3 coding sequence is TGTGCCAGCAGTTTCGACAGGGGGGTGGTCGGGGAGCTGTTTTTT.

This sequence joins TRBV4-1 and TRBJ1-5; D is perhaps TRBD1 (5 bases). The germline V gene has CDR1 MGHRA and CDR2 YSYEKL. The ends were cut back, 4 bases at V and 9 bases at J, with 19 bases in the middle. The CDR3 extends over 15 amino acids. In DNA, the CDR3 is TGCGCCAGCAGCCTCCTTGGGGGGGTCTGGGGGCCCCAGCATTTT. It encodes CASSLLGGVWGPQHF.

V usage is TRBV19 and J usage is TRBJ1-5; 7 nucleotides agree with TRBD1. CDR1 and CDR2 (germline): LNHDA, SQIVND (reference sequence). The CDR3 runs to 17 residues. After removal of 4 bases from V and 4 bases from J, the junction contained 13 bases not matched to a gene. Here the CDR3 reads CASSTGPDRLGNQPQHF. The CDR3 DNA reads TGTGCCAGTAGTACAGGACCGGACAGGCTGGGGAATCAGCCCCAGCATTTT. The full variable domain, with the rest looked up from reference TRBV19 and TRBJ1-5, is DGGITQSPKYLFRKEGQNVTLSCEQNLNHDAMYWYRQDPGQGLRLIYYSQIVNDFQKGDIAEGYSVSREKKESFPLTVTSAQKNPTAFYLCASSTGPDRLGNQPQHFGDGTRLSIL.

CDR3 region: CASTPGRNTGELFF. The DNA of the CDR3 is TGTGCCAGCACCCCCGGGAGGAACACCGGGGAGCTGTTTTTT. The rearrangement links TRBV27 to TRBJ2-2, with D maybe TRBD2 (6 bases). The CDR3 spans 14 residues. Germline V gene data show CDR1 as MNHEY and CDR2 as SMNVEV (reference sequence). Trimming pared 7 bases from V and 1 base from J, leaving 10 bases between.

A single count supports this clone. The rearrangement uses TRBV14 and TRBJ2-7; 7 bases line up with TRBD1. Germline V CDR1 and CDR2: SGHDN, FVKESK. The CDR3 covers 14 residues. After removal of 4 bases from V and 6 bases from J, the junction contained 9 bases not matched to a gene. The CDR3 region is CASSLGQVLSEQYF. The CDR3 DNA is TGTGCCAGCAGCCTTGGACAGGTTCTGTCCGAGCAGTACTTC. The variable domain in full, completed from reference TRBV14 and TRBJ2-7, reads EAGVTQFPSHSVIEKGQTVTLRCDPISGHDNLYWYRRVMGKEIKFLLHFVKESKQDESGMPNNRFLAERTGGTYSTLKVQPAELEDSGVYFCASSLGQVLSEQYFGPGTRLTVT.

J is TRBJ2-7 and V is TRBV29-1, with no clear D. CDR1 and CDR2 (germline): SQVTM, ANQGSEA. The CDR3 consists of 14 residues. V was cut by 4 bases and J by 0 bases, with 13 bases left in between. The CDR3 nucleotides read TGCAGCGTTGTTACCCTGTTGAGCTCCTACGAGCAGTACTTC. Translation: CSVVTLLSSYEQYF.

This clone was detected a few times. CDR3: CATQGSGNNQPQHF. The CDR3 nucleotides read TGTGCCACACAGGGGAGTGGAAATAATCAGCCCCAGCATTTT. This chain connects TRBV10-3 to TRBJ1-5; TRBD1 aligns across 7 bases. CDR3 length: 14 residues. Germline-derived CDR1 and CDR2 are ENHRY and SYGVKD. The V and J ends lost 10 bases and 4 bases, in that order; junction bases with no gene match: 10.

This chain uses TRBV13 with TRBJ2-7; possible D gene TRBD1, 6 bases. The CDR3 has 12 residues. From germline, CDR1 is PRHDT and CDR2 FYEKMQ (reference sequence). The V end lost 1 base, the J end lost 7 bases, and 8 bases lay between the germline ends. CDR3 DNA: TGTGCCAGCAGCTTAGTGGGGGCTGAGCAGTACTTC. It yields the protein CASSLVGAEQYF.

This clone was seen a few times. The chain carries TRBV6-6 and TRBJ2-7, with 7 bases that match TRBD1. The CDR3 runs to 15 residues. The V gene end was trimmed by 6 bases and the J gene end by 2 bases; junction bases not matched to a gene: 10. CDR1 and CDR2 from the germline V gene are MNHNY and SVGAGI (reference sequence). In nucleotides, the CDR3 is TGTGCCAGCAGATCGACAGGGTCAGCGACCTACGAGCAGTACTTC. This translates into CASRSTGSATYEQYF.

The chain joins TRBV5-4 to TRBJ1-2, with a tentative D call TRBD1 (6 bases). The CDR3 runs to 13 residues. V was trimmed by 1 base and J by 8 bases, leaving 12 bases between them. Per the germline V gene, CDR1 is SGHNT and CDR2 is YYREEE (reference sequence). The CDR3 reads CASSLSRGEGYTF. The CDR3 DNA follows: TGTGCCAGCAGCTTGAGCAGGGGAGAAGGCTACACCTTC.

The chain links TRBV5-1 to TRBJ1-1, with TRBD1 identical over 7 bases. CDR1 and CDR2 from the germline V gene are SGHRS and YFSETQ. CDR3 length: 17 amino acids. J lost 0 bases, V lost 4 bases, and 12 bases had no gene match. The CDR3 sequence is CASSLGRNTGVNTEAFF. The CDR3 nucleotides are TGCGCCAGCAGCCTGGGGCGGAACACAGGGGTGAACACTGAAGCTTTCTTT.

The CDR3 region has the DNA TGTGCCAGCAGTTATTTTCGACAGGGGGCCTCTGAAGCTTTCTTT. This codes for CASSYFRQGASEAFF. The V and J genes are TRBV6-2 or TRBV6-3 and TRBJ1-1; TRBD1 aligns across 10 bases. This CDR3 contains 15 residues. In germline, CDR1 is MNHEY, CDR2 SVGEGT. The trim removed 3 bases at V and 6 bases at J, leaving 7 bases unmatched.

The rearrangement uses TRBV5-1 and TRBJ1-3, with D unresolved. The CDR3 consists of 14 residues. CDR1 and CDR2 from the germline V gene are SGHRS and YFSETQ. Deletions cut 7 bases from V and 0 bases from J, with 11 bases between. This CDR3 reads CASRSVNSGNTIYF. CDR3 nucleotides: TGCGCCAGCCGTTCGGTGAACTCTGGAAACACCATATATTTT.

The chain links TRBV9 to TRBJ2-5; 7 bases fit TRBD1. With V trimmed by 3 bases and J by 7 bases, 9 bases remained unmatched. The length of the CDR3 is 14 residues. The germline gives CDR1 SGDLS, CDR2 YYNGEE. The CDR3 region has the DNA TGTGCCAGCAGCGCCGGGACAGACTACCGGACCCAGTACTTC. It encodes CASSAGTDYRTQYF.